This T cell receptor beta chain was identified during a study of metastatic and nonmetastatic thyroid tumors. Study-level information: Thyroid patients, malignant and benign, had repertoires compared across blood and tumor or nodule tissue.

Under the authors' procedure: Clinicopathological groups differed in CDR3, with these differences serving to build a distant-metastasis classifier for papillary thyroid cancer. TCRdb called clones again from the PCR reads with MiXCR. TCRdb, not the authors, supplied the V and J calls. The sample includes thousands of clones, 25% to 30% seen only once; the top ten take roughly 23%. Thyroid surgery was performed in patients who had received no treatment beforehand. The receptor was isolated from a female donor with papillary thyroid cancer or a benign thyroid nodule (not recorded which). Some clones in this sample may be carry-over from other donors' samples. Sequencing was performed on tumor tissue.

The CDR3 loop reads CASSLGSSTDTQYF. DNA of the CDR3: TGTGCCAGCAGCTTAGGCTCTAGCACAGATACGCAGTATTTT. V and J are TRBV5-5 and TRBJ2-3; D is uncertain. In germline, CDR1 is SGHKS, CDR2 YYEKEE (reference sequence). V was trimmed by 2 bases and J by 0 bases, leaving 7 bases between them. The CDR3 has 14 residues.